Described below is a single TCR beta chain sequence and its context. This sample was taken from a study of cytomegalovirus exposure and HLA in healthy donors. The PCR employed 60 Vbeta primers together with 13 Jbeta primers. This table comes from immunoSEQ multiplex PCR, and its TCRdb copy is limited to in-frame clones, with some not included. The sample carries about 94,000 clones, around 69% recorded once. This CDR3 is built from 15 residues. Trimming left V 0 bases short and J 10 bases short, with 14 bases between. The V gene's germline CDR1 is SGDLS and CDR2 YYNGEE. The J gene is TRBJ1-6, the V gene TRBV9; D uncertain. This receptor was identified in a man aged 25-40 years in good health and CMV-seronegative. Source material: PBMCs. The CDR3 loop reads CASSVADYTGSPLHF. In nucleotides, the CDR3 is TGTGCCAGCAGCGTAGCCGACTACACTGGGTCACCCCTCCACTTT.